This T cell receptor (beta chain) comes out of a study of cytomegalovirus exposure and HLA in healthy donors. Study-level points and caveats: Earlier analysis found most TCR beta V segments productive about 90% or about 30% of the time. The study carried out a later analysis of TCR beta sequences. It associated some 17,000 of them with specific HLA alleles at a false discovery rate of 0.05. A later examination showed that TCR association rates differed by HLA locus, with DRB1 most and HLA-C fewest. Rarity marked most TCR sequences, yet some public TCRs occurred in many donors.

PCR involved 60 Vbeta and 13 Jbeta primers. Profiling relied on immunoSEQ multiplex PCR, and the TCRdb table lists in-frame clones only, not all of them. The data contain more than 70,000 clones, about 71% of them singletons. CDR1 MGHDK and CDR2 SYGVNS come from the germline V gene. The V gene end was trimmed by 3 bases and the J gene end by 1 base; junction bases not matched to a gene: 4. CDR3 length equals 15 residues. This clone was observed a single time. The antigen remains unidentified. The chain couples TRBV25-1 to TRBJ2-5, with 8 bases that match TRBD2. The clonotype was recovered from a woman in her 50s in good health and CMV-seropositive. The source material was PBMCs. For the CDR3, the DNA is TGTGCCAGCAGTGAGGGCGGACTAGCCCAAGAGACCCAGTACTTC. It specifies CASSEGGLAQETQYF.